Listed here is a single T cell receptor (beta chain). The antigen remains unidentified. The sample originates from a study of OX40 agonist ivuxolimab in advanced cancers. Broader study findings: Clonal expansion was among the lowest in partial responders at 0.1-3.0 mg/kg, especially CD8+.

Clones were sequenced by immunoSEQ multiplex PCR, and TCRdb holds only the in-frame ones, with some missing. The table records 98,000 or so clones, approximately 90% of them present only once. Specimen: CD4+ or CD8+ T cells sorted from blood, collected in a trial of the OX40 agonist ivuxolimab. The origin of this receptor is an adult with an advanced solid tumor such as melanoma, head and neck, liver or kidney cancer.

The CDR3 loop is CASSFGTTGEQYF. CDR3 DNA sequence: TGTGCCAGCAGCTTCGGGACGACCGGGGAGCAGTACTTC. The genes are TRBV7-9 and TRBJ2-7; D might be TRBD1 or TRBD2, each matching 5 bases. This CDR3 comprises 13 residues. Trimming removed 3 bases from V and 7 bases from J, with 13 bases in between. CDR1 is SEHNR and CDR2 is FQNEAQ in the germline V gene (reference sequence).